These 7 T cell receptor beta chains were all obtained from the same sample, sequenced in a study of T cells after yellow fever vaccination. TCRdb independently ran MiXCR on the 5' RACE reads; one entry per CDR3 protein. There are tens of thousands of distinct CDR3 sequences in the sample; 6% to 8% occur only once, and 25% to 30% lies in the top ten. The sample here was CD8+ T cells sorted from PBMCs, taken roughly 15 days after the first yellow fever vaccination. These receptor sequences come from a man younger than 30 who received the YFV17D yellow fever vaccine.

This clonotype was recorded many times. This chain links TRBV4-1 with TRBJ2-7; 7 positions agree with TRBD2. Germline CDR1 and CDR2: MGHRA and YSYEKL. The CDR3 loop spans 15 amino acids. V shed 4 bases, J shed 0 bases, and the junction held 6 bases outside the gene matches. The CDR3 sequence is CASSPKAGSSYEQYF. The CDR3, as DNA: TGCGCCAGCAGCCCGAAAGCGGGGAGCTCCTACGAGCAGTACTTC.

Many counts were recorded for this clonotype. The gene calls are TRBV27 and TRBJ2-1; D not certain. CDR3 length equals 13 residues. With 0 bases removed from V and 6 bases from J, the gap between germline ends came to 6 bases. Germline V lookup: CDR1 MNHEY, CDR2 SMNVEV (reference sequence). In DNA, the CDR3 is TGTGCCAGCAGTTTATCCCCGGGCAATGAGCAGTTCTTC. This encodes CASSLSPGNEQFF.

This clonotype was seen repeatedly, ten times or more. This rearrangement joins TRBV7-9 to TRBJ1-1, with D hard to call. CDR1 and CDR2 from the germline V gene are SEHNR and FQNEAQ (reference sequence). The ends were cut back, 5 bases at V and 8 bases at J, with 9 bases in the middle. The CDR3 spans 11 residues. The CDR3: CASSPTAEAFF. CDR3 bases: TGTGCCAGCAGCCCAACGGCGGAAGCTTTCTTT.

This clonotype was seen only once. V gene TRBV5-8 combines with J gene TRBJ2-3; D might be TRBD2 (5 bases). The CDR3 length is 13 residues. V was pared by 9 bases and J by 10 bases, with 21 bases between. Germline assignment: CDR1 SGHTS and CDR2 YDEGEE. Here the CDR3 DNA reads TGTGCCATGGGCTGGTCTCGGGGAGCCGCGCAGTATTTT. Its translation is CAMGWSRGAAQYF.

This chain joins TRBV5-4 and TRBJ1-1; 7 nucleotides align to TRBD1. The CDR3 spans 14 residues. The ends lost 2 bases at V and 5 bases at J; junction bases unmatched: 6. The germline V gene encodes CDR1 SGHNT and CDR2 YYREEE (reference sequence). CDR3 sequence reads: CASSLEGASTEAFF. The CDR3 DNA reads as TGTGCCAGCAGCTTAGAGGGGGCGAGTACTGAAGCTTTCTTT.

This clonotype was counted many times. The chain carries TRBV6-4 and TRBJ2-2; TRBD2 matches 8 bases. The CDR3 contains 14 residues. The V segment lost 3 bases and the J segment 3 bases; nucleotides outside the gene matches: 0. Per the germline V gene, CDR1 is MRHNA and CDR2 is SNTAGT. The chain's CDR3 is CASSERGDTGELFF. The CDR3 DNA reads TGTGCCAGCAGTGAGCGGGGGGACACCGGGGAGCTGTTTTTT.

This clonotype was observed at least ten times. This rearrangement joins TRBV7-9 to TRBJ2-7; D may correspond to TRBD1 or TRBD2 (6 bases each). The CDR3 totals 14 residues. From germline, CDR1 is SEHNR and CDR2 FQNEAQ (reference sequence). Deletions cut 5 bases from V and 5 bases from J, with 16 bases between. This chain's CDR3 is CASSPLGGIHEQYV. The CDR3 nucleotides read TGTGCCAGCAGCCCCTTAGGGGGGATCCACGAGCAGTACGTC.